The 24 T cell receptor beta chains below come from one sample, sequenced in a study of beta chain features in type 1 diabetes. TCRB transcripts that were expressed got sequenced, as all of the isolated RNA had been reverse transcribed. Profiling relied on immunoSEQ multiplex PCR, and the TCRdb table lists in-frame clones only, not all of them. The data show hundreds of thousands of clones, 30% seen once. Source material: naive CD4+ T cells from blood. These receptors originate from a man aged 18-30 years in good health.

A few counts support this clone. The chain employs TRBV2 and TRBJ2-3; the D gene is possibly TRBD2 (6 bases). Deletions cut 8 bases from V and 0 bases from J, with 15 bases between. This CDR3 is 15 amino acids long. Germline loops: CDR1 SNHLY, CDR2 FYNNEI. CDR3 nucleotide sequence: TGTGCCAGCTCCCGTGGACTAATAAGCACAGATACGCAGTATTTT. Protein: CASSRGLISTDTQYF. The full variable domain, rest sourced from reference TRBV2 and TRBJ2-3, is EPEVTQTPSHQVTQMGQEVILRCVPISNHLYFYWYRQILGQKVEFLVSFYNNEISEKSEIFDDQFSVERPDGSNFTLKIRSTKLEDSAMYFCASSRGLISTDTQYFGPGTRLTVL.

The gene calls are TRBV28 and TRBJ1-4; D not resolved. V lost 5 bases and J lost 4, with 11 bases in between. Looked up from germline, CDR1 is MDHEN and CDR2 is SYDVKM. CDR3 length equals 14 residues. CDR3 amino acids: CASSRDRRNEKLFF. The CDR3 coding sequence is TGTGCCAGCAGTAGAGACCGGCGTAATGAAAAACTGTTTTTT.

This clone showed up just a few times. The chain couples TRBV11-3 to TRBJ2-7, with TRBD2 matching over 8 bases. V lost 5 bases and J lost 5; bases outside the gene matches: 5. This CDR3 is built from 13 residues. Germline CDR1 reads SGHNT; CDR2 reads YENEEA. CDR3 DNA: TGTGCCAGCAGCGTAGCGGGGATACACGAGCAGTACTTC. Translating it yields CASSVAGIHEQYF. Based on the CDR3 plus reference TRBV11-3 and TRBJ2-7, the full variable domain is EAGVVQSPRYKIIEKKQPVAFWCNPISGHNTLYWYLQNLGQGPELLIRYENEEAVDDSQLPKDRFSAERLKGVDSTLKIQPAELGDSAVYLCASSVAGIHEQYFGPGTRLTVT.

V usage is TRBV27 and J usage is TRBJ1-5; unclear D gene. This CDR3 is 12 amino acids long. Between the trimmed V and J ends, which lost 3 bases and 7 bases, there was a span of 7 bases. From germline, CDR1 is MNHEY and CDR2 SMNVEV (reference sequence). The CDR3 loop reads CASSFVGQPQHF. For the CDR3, the DNA is TGTGCCAGCAGTTTTGTTGGGCAGCCCCAGCATTTT.

The chain links TRBV5-6 to TRBJ2-5, with 10 bases that match TRBD1. Losses at the gene ends were 4 bases for V and 2 bases for J; bases not matched to a gene: 5. Germline CDR1 SGHDT, CDR2 YYEEEE. The CDR3 runs 15 residues. CDR3 sequence reads: CASSPRDRGQETQYF. CDR3 coding DNA: TGTGCCAGCAGCCCCCGGGACAGGGGTCAAGAGACCCAGTACTTC.

This clone has only a few counts. V gene TRBV30 combines with J gene TRBJ1-1; D perhaps matches TRBD1 (5 bases). Germline V gene data show CDR1 as GTSNPN and CDR2 as SVGIG (reference sequence). The ends were cut back, 1 base at V and 1 base at J, with 10 bases in the middle. The CDR3 length is 14 residues. The CDR3 DNA sequence: TGTGCCTGGAGTGGACAGCTCGAGAACACTGAAGCTTTCTTT. Its translation: CAWSGQLENTEAFF.

This clone was seen just once. J is TRBJ2-7 and V is TRBV4-1; 7 bases are shared with TRBD1. Germline trimming cut 10 bases from V and 3 bases from J; bases unmatched to any gene: 12. CDR3 size: 14 residues. CDR1 and CDR2 from the germline V gene are MGHRA and YSYEKL. The CDR3 sequence: CATTGSCDVYEQYF. The CDR3 DNA sequence: TGCGCCACGACAGGGTCTTGTGATGTCTACGAGCAGTACTTC.

The genes are TRBV21-1 and TRBJ2-3; TRBD1, as called in the table, went unchecked against the DNA. TRBV21-1 is shown as a pseudogene. This CDR3 has 16 residues. The CDR3 spells CASSKVDRATTDTQYF. The DNA of the CDR3 is TGTGCCAGCAGCAAAGTGGACAGGGCGACGACAGATACGCAGTATTTT.

V usage is TRBV28 and J usage is TRBJ2-7; possible D gene TRBD1, 6 bases. V lost 5 bases, J lost 4 bases, and 15 bases lay in between. The germline V gene has CDR1 MDHEN and CDR2 SYDVKM. This CDR3 region has 14 residues. The CDR3 protein is CASSHPEGGYEQYF. CDR3 in DNA: TGTGCCAGCAGTCACCCGGAAGGGGGATACGAGCAGTACTTC.

This clone turned up a few times. The rearrangement links TRBV29-1 to TRBJ2-7; 10 bases align to TRBD1. The CDR3 has 14 residues. Germline V gives CDR1 SQVTM, CDR2 ANQGSEA. V was pared by 6 bases and J by 5 bases, with 10 bases of the junction left unmatched. In nucleotides, the CDR3 is TGCAGCGTGACCGGGACAGGGGACATCAACGAGCAGTACTTC. The encoded protein is CSVTGTGDINEQYF.

The chain links TRBV10-3 to TRBJ2-3; 12 bases agree with TRBD2. J lost 1 base, V lost 4 bases, and 9 bases had no gene match. This CDR3 region has 18 residues. The germline V gene has CDR1 ENHRY and CDR2 SYGVKD. CDR3 sequence: CAISVALAGGPRTDTQYF. The CDR3 region has the DNA TGTGCCATCAGTGTCGCTCTAGCGGGAGGGCCGCGCACAGATACGCAGTATTTT.

The chain is built from TRBV28 and TRBJ1-1, with 9 bases aligning to TRBD1. Germline V gene lookup returns CDR1 MDHEN and CDR2 SYDVKM. The V segment lost 6 bases and the J segment 6 bases; nucleotides outside the gene matches: 5. This CDR3 comprises 13 residues. CDR3 nucleotide sequence: TGTGCCAGCAGGGGGACAGGGAGATCTGAAGCTTTCTTT. Encoded protein: CASRGTGRSEAFF.

The chain is built from TRBV6-6 and TRBJ2-7, with D tentatively TRBD1 (6 bases). Between the trimmed V and J ends, which lost 2 bases and 5 bases, there was a span of 13 bases. This CDR3 is built from 14 residues. Germline V CDR1 and CDR2: MNHNY, SVGAGI (reference sequence). In DNA, the CDR3 is TGTGCCAGCAGTTACACAGGGCAGTCGAACGAGCAGTACTTC. It yields the protein CASSYTGQSNEQYF.

In this sample, this clone turned up a few times. The chain links TRBV29-1 to TRBJ2-1; 12 nucleotides line up with TRBD2. Germline CDR1 and CDR2: SQVTM and ANQGSEA. V lost 6 bases and J lost 4; bases outside the gene matches: 4. The CDR3 is 14 residues long. In nucleotides, the CDR3 is TGCAGCGTGAGGACTAGCGGGATGTACAATGAGCAGTTCTTC. Protein: CSVRTSGMYNEQFF.

The rearrangement links TRBV7-2 to TRBJ2-7, with a tentative D call TRBD2 (5 bases). Germline lookup yields CDR1 SGHTA and CDR2 FQGNSA. The CDR3 has 12 residues. V was shortened by 4 bases and J by 7 bases, with 11 bases between the two germline ends. CDR3 coding DNA: TGTGCCAGCAGCTCGGGGATTACGGAGCAGTACTTC. Its translation is CASSSGITEQYF.

This clone was counted a few times. The chain is built from TRBV7-3 and TRBJ2-5; D unclear. The germline gives CDR1 SGHTA, CDR2 FQGTGA. This CDR3 comprises 14 residues. Between the trimmed V and J ends, which lost 2 bases and 1 base, there was a span of 8 bases. CDR3 residues: CASSLGPAQETQYF. The DNA of the CDR3 is TGTGCCAGCAGCTTAGGGCCGGCCCAAGAGACCCAGTACTTC. Full variable domain (missing parts from reference TRBV7-3 and TRBJ2-5): GAGVSQTPSNKVTEKGKYVELRCDPISGHTALYWYRQSLGQGPEFLIYFQGTGAADDSGLPNDRFFAVRPEGSVSTLKIQRTERGDSAVYLCASSLGPAQETQYFGPGTRLLVL.

The genes are TRBV7-3 and TRBJ2-1, with 12 bases lining up with TRBD1. Germline CDR1 is SGHTA and CDR2 is FQGTGA. CDR3 length equals 16 residues. The ends lost 2 bases at V and 8 bases at J; junction bases unmatched: 7. The CDR3 bases are TGTGCCAGCAGCTTAGCCCGGGACAGGGGGCTCGATGAGCAGTTCTTC. It specifies CASSLARDRGLDEQFF.

This clone occurred a few times. The gene calls are TRBV29-1 and TRBJ2-7; either TRBD1 or TRBD2 may supply D (5 bases each). Germline values: CDR1 SQVTM, CDR2 ANQGSEA. The CDR3 length is 13 residues. V was pared by 4 bases and J by 4 bases, with 14 bases between. In DNA form, the CDR3 reads TGCAGCGTTGCAGCTGGGGCGGGTTACGAGCAGTACTTC. Residues: CSVAAGAGYEQYF.

The chain carries TRBV30 and TRBJ2-1, with 7 bases identical to TRBD1. The germline gives CDR1 GTSNPN, CDR2 SVGIG (reference sequence). The V gene end was trimmed by 1 base and the J gene end by 6 bases; junction bases not matched to a gene: 3. CDR3 length: 13 amino acids. This CDR3 reads CAWSADRVNEQFF. CDR3 sequence (DNA): TGTGCCTGGAGTGCCGACAGGGTCAATGAGCAGTTCTTC.

The chain couples TRBV7-9 to TRBJ1-1, with a possible D match to TRBD1 (6 bases). V lost 5 bases, J lost 3 bases, and 13 bases lay in between. The germline CDR1 and CDR2 sequences are SEHNR and FQNEAQ (reference sequence). The CDR3 runs to 14 residues. CDR3 bases: TGTGCCAGCAGCCACAGGGAAGCGTACACTGAAGCTTTCTTT. Protein product: CASSHREAYTEAFF.

This clone was seen a handful of times. This rearrangement joins TRBV9 to TRBJ2-1; unclear D gene. CDR1 is SGDLS, CDR2 YYNGEE, per germline. V was trimmed by 0 bases and J by 0 bases, leaving 10 bases between them. This CDR3 comprises 16 residues. CDR3 nucleotides: TGTGCCAGCAGCGTAGATCCAGGCCTCTCCTACAATGAGCAGTTCTTC. It specifies CASSVDPGLSYNEQFF.

The chain links TRBV5-1 to TRBJ2-5, with a weak D call TRBD2 (5 bases). The CDR3 is made up of 15 amino acids. CDR1 and CDR2 from the germline V gene are SGHRS and YFSETQ. Trimming shortened V by 0 bases and J by 4 bases, and 13 bases separated the two germline ends. CDR3 sequence (DNA): TGCGCCAGCAGCTTGGACTATGGTGGAGGAGAGACCCAGTACTTC. Translating gives CASSLDYGGGETQYF.

This clone was counted only a few times. The chain carries TRBV15 and TRBJ2-7, with D possibly being TRBD1 (6 bases). Germline V gives CDR1 LNHNV, CDR2 YYDKDF (reference sequence). This CDR3 is 13 amino acids long. The ends were cut back, 0 bases at V and 6 bases at J, with 9 bases in the middle. The CDR3 region has the DNA TGTGCCACCAGCAGAGACCCCAGGGGCGAGCAGTACTTC. It yields the protein CATSRDPRGEQYF. The whole variable domain, filled in from reference TRBV15 and TRBJ2-7, reads DAMVIQNPRYQVTQFGKPVTLSCSQTLNHNVMYWYQQKSSQAPKLLFHYYDKDFNNEADTPDNFQSRRPNTSFCFLDIRSPGLGDTAMYLCATSRDPRGEQYFGPGTRLTVT.

The chain combines TRBV14 with TRBJ2-3, with a possible D match to TRBD1 (6 bases). There are 15 residues in the CDR3. The germline gives CDR1 SGHDN, CDR2 FVKESK. V gave up 4 bases and J gave up 6 bases, with 17 bases separating them. The CDR3 nucleotides are TGTGCCAGCAGCCCCCAACTAGGGGGTGATGATACGCAGTATTTT. Its protein is CASSPQLGGDDTQYF.